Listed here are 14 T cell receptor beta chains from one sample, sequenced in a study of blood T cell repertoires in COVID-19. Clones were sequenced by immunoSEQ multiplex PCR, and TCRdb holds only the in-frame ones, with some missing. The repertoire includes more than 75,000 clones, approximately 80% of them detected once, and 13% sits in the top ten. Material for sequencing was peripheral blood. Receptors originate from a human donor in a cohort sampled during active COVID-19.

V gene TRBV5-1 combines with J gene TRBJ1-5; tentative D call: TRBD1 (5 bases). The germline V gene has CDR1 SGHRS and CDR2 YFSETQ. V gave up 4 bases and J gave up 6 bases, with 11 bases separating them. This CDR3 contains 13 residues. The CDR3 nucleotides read TGCGCCAGCAGCGCGGGACCTCTTCAGCCCCAGCATTTT. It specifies CASSAGPLQPQHF.

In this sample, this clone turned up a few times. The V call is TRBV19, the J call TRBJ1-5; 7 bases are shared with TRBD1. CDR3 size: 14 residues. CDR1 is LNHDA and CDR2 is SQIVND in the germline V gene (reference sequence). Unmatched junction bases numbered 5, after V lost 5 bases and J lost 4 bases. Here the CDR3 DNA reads TGTGCCAGTAGTCACGGGGACAGAAATCAGCCCCAGCATTTT. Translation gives CASSHGDRNQPQHF.

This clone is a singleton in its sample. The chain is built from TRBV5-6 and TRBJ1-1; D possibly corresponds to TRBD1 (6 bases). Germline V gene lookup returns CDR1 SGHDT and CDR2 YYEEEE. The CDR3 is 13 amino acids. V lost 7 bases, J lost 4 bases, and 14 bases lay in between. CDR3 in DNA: TGTGCCAGCTCCTCCGAAGGGGGCACTGAAGCTTTCTTT. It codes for CASSSEGGTEAFF.

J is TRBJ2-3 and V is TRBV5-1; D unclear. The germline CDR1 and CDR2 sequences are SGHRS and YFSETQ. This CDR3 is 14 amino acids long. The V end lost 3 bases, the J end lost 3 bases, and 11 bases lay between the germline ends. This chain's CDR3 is CASSSLSATDTQYF. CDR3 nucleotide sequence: TGCGCCAGCAGCTCATTATCAGCGACAGATACGCAGTATTTT.

CDR3 nucleotides: TGTGCCAGCAGCCATCCGGGACAGGGCGACGGCTACACCTTC. It encodes CASSHPGQGDGYTF. This chain connects TRBV14 to TRBJ1-2, with TRBD1 identical over 9 bases. The germline V gene encodes CDR1 SGHDN and CDR2 FVKESK. This CDR3 is built from 14 residues. V trimming: 3 bases; J trimming: 8 bases; junction bases outside the gene matches: 7.

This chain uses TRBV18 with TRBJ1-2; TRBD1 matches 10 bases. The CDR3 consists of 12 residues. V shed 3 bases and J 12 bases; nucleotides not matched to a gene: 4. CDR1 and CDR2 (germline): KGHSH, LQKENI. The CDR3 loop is CASSPGQGQDTF. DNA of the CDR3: TGTGCCAGCTCACCGGGACAGGGGCAGGACACCTTC.

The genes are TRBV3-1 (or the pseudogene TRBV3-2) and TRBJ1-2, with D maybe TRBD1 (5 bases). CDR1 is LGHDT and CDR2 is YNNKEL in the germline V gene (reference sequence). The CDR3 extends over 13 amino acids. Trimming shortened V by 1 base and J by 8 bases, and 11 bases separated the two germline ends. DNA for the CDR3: TGTGCCAGCAGCCAAGGGGCTTCAGGGGGCTACACCTTC. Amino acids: CASSQGASGGYTF.

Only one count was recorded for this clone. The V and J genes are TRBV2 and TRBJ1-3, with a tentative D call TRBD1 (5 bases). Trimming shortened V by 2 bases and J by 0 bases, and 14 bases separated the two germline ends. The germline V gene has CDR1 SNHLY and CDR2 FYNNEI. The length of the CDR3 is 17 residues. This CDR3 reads CASSETAQESSGNTIYF. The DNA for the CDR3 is TGTGCCAGCAGTGAAACAGCACAGGAAAGCTCTGGAAACACCATATATTTT.

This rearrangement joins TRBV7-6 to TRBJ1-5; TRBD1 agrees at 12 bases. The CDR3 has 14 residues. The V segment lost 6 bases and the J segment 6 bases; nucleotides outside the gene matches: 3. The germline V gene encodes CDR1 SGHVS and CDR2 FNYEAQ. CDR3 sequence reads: CASRRDRGPQPQHF. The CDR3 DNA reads TGTGCCAGCAGAAGGGACAGGGGGCCTCAGCCCCAGCATTTT.

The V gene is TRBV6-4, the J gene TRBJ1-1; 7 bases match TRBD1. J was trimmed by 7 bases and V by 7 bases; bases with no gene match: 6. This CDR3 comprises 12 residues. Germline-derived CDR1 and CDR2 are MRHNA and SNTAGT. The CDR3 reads CASTRDRNEAFF. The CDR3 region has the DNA TGTGCCAGCACTAGGGACAGAAATGAAGCTTTCTTT.

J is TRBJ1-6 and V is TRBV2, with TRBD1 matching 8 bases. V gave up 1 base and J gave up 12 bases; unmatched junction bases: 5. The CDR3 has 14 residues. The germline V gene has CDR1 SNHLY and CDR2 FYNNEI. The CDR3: CASSEGTGPVPLHF. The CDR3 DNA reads TGTGCCAGCAGTGAAGGGACAGGGCCAGTACCCCTCCACTTT. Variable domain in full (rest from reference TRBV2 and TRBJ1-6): EPEVTQTPSHQVTQMGQEVILRCVPISNHLYFYWYRQILGQKVEFLVSFYNNEISEKSEIFDDQFSVERPDGSNFTLKIRSTKLEDSAMYFCASSEGTGPVPLHFGNGTRLTVT.

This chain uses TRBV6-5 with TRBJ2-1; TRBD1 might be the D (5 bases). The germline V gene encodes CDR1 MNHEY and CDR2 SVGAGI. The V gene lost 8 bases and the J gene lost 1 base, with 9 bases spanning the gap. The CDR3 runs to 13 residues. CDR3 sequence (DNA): TGTGCCAGCCAGAGGACATCCTACAATGAGCAGTTCTTC. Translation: CASQRTSYNEQFF.

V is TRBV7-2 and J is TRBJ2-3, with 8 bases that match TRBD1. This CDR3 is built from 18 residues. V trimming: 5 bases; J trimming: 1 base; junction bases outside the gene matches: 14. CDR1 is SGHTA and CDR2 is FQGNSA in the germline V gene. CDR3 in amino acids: CASSPDREEPRGTDTQYF. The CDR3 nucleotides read TGTGCCAGCAGCCCGGACAGGGAAGAACCCCGGGGCACAGATACGCAGTATTTT.

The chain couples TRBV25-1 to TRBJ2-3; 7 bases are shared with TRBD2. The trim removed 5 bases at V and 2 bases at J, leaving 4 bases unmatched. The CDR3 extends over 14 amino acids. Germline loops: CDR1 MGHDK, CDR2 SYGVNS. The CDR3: CASSSSGATDTQYF. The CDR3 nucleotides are TGTGCCAGCAGTTCTAGCGGCGCCACAGATACGCAGTATTTT.